This T cell receptor beta chain was identified in a study of OX40 agonist ivuxolimab in advanced cancers. Study-wide background: Ivuxolimab, which patients received intravenously every 2 weeks, was dosed at 0.01 to 10 mg/kg. Partial responses were achieved by three patients, of whom one had hepatocellular carcinoma and two had cutaneous melanoma.

Libraries were prepared by immunoSEQ multiplex PCR; TCRdb keeps only in-frame clonotypes and omits some of them. The data contain about 36,000 clones, over 65% of them singletons. With regard to this clone: Its antigen is not known.

Study observations and caveats: Among T cells, CD8+ cells averaged more expanded clones than CD4+ cells.

There are 13 residues in the CDR3. Germline V gene lookup returns CDR1 SGDLS and CDR2 YYNGEE. Losses at the gene ends were 7 bases for V and 7 bases for J; bases not matched to a gene: 8. This rearrangement joins TRBV9 to TRBJ2-1; TRBD1 aligns across 7 bases. The sample in question was CD4+ or CD8+ T cells sorted from blood, obtained in a trial of the OX40 agonist ivuxolimab. The TCR comes from an adult with an advanced solid tumor such as melanoma, head and neck, liver or kidney cancer. The CDR3 region is CASGSTGINEQFF. The CDR3 nucleotides are TGTGCCAGCGGTTCGACAGGGATAAATGAGCAGTTCTTC.